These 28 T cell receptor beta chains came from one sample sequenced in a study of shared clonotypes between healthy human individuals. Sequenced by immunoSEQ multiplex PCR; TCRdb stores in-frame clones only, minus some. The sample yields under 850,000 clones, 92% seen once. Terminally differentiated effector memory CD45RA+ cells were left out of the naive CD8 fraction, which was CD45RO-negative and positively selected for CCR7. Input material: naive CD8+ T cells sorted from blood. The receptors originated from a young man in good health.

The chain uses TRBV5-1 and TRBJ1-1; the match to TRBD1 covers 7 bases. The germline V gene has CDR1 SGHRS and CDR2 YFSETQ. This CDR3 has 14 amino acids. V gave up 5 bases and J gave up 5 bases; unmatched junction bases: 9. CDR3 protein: CASRNRGRPTEAFF. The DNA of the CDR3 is TGCGCCAGCAGGAACAGGGGCCGCCCAACTGAAGCTTTCTTT.

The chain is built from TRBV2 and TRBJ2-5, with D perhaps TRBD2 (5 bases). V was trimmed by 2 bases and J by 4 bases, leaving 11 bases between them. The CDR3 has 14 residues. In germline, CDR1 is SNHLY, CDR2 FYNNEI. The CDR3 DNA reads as TGTGCCAGCAGTGAATCTTCGGACTCAGAGACCCAGTACTTC. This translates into CASSESSDSETQYF.

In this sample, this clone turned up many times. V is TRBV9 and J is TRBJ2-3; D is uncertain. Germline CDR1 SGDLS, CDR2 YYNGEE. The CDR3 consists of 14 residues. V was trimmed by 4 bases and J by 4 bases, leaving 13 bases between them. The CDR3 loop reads CASSPPVGADTQYF. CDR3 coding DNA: TGTGCCAGCAGCCCTCCCGTTGGTGCAGATACGCAGTATTTT.

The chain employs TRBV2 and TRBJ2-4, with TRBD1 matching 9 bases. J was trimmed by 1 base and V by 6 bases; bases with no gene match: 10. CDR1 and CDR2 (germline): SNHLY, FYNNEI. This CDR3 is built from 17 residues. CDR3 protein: CASSGGTGFEAKNIQYF. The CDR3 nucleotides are TGTGCCAGCAGCGGCGGGACAGGGTTCGAGGCCAAAAACATTCAGTACTTC.

The CDR3 loop reads CASSLLRGAGETQYF. The CDR3 DNA follows: TGTGCCAGCAGCCTTCTTCGTGGGGCAGGCGAGACCCAGTACTTC. J is TRBJ2-5 and V is TRBV6-1, with D maybe TRBD1 (5 bases). CDR3 length equals 15 residues. Germline V gene lookup returns CDR1 MNHNS and CDR2 SASEGT. Deletions cut 6 bases from V and 5 bases from J, with 19 bases between.

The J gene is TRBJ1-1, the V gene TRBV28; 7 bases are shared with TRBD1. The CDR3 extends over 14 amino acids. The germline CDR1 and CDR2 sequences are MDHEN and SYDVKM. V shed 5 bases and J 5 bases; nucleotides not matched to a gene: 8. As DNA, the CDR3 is TGTGCCAGCAGTCACGCGCAGGGGGGGACTGAAGCTTTCTTT. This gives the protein CASSHAQGGTEAFF.

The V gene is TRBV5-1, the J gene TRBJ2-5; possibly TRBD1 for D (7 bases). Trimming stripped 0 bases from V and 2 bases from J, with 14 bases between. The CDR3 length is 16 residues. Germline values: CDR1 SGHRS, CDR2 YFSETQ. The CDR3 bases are TGCGCCAGCAGCTTGGTCGCCAGGGGGAGGCAAGAGACCCAGTACTTC. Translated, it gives CASSLVARGRQETQYF.

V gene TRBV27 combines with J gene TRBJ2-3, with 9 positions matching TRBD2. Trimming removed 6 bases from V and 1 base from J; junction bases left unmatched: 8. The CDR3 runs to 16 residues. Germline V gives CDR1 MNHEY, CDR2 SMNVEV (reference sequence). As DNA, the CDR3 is TGTGCCAGCAGCGCGGGAGGGCGAACCCGCACAGATACGCAGTATTTT. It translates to CASSAGGRTRTDTQYF.

This CDR3 reads CASSPPTGVISHEQFF. The CDR3 DNA reads as TGTGCCAGCTCACCCCCTACGGGAGTAATTTCCCATGAGCAGTTCTTC. V usage is TRBV18 and J usage is TRBJ2-1; weak D call: TRBD2 (6 bases). Looked up from germline, CDR1 is KGHSH and CDR2 is LQKENI. This CDR3 comprises 16 residues. V lost 3 bases and J lost 8, with 20 bases in between.

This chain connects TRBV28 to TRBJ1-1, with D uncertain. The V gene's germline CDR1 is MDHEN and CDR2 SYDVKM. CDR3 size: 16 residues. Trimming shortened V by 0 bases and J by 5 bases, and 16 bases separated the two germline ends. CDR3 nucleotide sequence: TGTGCCAGCAGTTTATGCTTACCACAAGGATGTACTGAAGCTTTCTTT. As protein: CASSLCLPQGCTEAFF.

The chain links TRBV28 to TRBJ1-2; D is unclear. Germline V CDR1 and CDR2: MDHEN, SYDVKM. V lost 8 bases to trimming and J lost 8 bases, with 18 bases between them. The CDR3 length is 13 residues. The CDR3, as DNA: TGTGCCAGCCGTCAGCTGGTGGTAAGAGGCTACACCTTC. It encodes CASRQLVVRGYTF.

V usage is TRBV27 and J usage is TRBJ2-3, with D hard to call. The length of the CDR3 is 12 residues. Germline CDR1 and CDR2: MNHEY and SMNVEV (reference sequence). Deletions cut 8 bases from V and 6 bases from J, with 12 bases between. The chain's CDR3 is CASSKALDTQYF. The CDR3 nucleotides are TGTGCCAGCTCGAAGGCACTGGATACGCAGTATTTT.

CDR3 coding DNA: TGTGCCAGCAGCCCCGGAGGGGCCCTTGAGCAGTTCTTC. It codes for CASSPGGALEQFF. The gene calls are TRBV7-9 and TRBJ2-1; TRBD2 might be the D (6 bases). This CDR3 comprises 13 residues. From germline, CDR1 is SEHNR and CDR2 FQNEAQ (reference sequence). V shed 5 bases and J shed 9 bases, with 14 bases lying between them.

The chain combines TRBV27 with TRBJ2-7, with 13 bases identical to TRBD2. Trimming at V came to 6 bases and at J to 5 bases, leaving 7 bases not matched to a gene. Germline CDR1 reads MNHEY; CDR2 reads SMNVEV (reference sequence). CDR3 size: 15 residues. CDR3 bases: TGTGCCAGCAGATCGACTAGCGGGAGGTACCACGAGCAGTACTTC. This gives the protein CASRSTSGRYHEQYF.

The CDR3 nucleotides are TGTGCCAGCAGCTTGGCGCTGGAGTACAATGAGCAGTTCTTC. This encodes CASSLALEYNEQFF. The chain employs TRBV5-8 and TRBJ2-1; D remains ambiguous. This CDR3 is built from 14 residues. The V end was cut by 0 bases, the J end by 4 bases, with 8 bases between. Looked up from germline, CDR1 is SGHTS and CDR2 is YDEGEE.

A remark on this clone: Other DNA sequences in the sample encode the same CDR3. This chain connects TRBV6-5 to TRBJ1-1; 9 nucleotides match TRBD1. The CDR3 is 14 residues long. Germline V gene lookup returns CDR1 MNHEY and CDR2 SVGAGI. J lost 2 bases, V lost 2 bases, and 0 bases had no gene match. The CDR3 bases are TGTGCCAGCAGTTACACAGGGGGCAACACTGAAGCTTTCTTT. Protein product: CASSYTGGNTEAFF.

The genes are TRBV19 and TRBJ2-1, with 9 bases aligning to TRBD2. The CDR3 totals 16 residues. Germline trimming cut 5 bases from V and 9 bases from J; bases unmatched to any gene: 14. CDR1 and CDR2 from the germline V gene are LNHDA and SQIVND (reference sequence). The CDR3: CASSPQRGGRAREQFF. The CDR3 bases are TGTGCCAGTAGTCCTCAAAGGGGCGGGAGGGCCCGTGAGCAGTTCTTC.

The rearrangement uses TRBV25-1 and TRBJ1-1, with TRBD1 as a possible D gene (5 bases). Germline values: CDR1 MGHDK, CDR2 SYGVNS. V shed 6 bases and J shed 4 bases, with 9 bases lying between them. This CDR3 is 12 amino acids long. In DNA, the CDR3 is TGTGCCAGCAGAGGGGACGGCACTGAAGCTTTCTTT. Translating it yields CASRGDGTEAFF. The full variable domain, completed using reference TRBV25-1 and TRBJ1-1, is EADIYQTPRYLVIGTGKKITLECSQTMGHDKMYWYQQDPGMELHLIHYSYGVNSTEKGDLSSESTVSRIRTEHFPLTLESARPSHTSQYLCASRGDGTEAFFGQGTRLTVV.

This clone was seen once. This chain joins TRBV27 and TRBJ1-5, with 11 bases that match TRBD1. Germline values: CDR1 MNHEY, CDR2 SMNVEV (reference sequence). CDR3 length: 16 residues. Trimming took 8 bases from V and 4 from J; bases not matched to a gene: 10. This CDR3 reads CASGTGGVTLNQPQHF. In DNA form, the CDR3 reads TGTGCCAGCGGGACAGGGGGAGTAACCCTAAATCAGCCCCAGCATTTT.

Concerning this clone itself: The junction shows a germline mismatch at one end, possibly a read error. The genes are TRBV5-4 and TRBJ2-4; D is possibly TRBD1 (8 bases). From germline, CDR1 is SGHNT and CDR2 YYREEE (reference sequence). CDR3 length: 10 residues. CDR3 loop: CASRHRGGDF. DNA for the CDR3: TGTGCCAGCAGGCACAGGGGGGGGGACTTC.

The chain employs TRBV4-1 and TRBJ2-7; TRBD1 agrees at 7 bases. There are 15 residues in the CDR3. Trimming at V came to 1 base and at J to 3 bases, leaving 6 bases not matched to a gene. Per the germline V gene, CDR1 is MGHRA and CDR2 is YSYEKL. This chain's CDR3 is CASSQGPDRLYEQYF. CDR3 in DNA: TGCGCCAGCAGCCAAGGACCGGACAGGCTCTACGAGCAGTACTTC.

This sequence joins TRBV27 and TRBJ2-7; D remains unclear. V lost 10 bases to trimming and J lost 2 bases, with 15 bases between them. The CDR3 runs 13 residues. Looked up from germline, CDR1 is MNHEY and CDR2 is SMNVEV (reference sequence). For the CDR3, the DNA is TGTGCCACCTCCATTGCAGGCCCCTACGAGCAGTACTTC. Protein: CATSIAGPYEQYF.

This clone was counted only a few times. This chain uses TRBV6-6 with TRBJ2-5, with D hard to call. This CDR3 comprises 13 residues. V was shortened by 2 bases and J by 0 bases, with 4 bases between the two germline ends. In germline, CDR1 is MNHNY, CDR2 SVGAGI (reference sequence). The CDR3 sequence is CASSYGNQETQYF. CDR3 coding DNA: TGTGCCAGCAGTTACGGAAACCAAGAGACCCAGTACTTC.

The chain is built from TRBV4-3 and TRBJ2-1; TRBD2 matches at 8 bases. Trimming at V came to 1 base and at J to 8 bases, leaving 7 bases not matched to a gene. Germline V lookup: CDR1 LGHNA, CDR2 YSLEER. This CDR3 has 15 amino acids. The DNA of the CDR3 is TGCGCCAGCAGCCAAGGGATAGCGGGAACCTATGAGCAGTTCTTC. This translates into CASSQGIAGTYEQFF.

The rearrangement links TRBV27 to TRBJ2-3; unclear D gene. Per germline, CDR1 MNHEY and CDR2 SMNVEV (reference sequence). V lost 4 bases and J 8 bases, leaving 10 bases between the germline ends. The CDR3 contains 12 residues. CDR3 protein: CASSSKDRTQYF. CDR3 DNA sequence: TGTGCCAGCAGTTCCAAGGATCGTACGCAGTATTTT.

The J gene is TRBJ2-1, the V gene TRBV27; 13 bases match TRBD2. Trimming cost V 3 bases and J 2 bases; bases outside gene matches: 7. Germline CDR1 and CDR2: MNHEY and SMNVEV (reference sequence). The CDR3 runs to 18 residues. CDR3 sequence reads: CASSLGLAGITAYNEQFF. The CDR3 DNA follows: TGTGCCAGCAGTTTGGGACTAGCGGGAATCACGGCCTACAATGAGCAGTTCTTC.

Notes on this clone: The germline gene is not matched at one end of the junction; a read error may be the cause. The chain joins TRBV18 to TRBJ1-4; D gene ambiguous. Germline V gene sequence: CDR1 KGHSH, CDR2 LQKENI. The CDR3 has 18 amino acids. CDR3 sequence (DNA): TGTGCCAGCCCACCACCCGGGCTGCAAACTGCAACTAATGAAAAACTGTTTTTT. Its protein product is CASPPPGLQTATNEKLFF.

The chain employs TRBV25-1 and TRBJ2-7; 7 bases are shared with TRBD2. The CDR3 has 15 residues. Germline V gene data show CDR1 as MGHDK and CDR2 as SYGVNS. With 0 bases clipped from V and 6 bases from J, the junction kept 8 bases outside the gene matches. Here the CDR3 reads CASSEYQGGPFEQYF. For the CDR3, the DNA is TGTGCCAGCAGTGAATACCAGGGAGGGCCGTTCGAGCAGTACTTC.